This TCR beta chain was observed in a study of monozygotic twins with inflammatory bowel disease. Overall study findings and caveats: Support for any single strong IBD-associated signal or clonotype was not found. Versus healthy twins, IBD patients showed fewer clonotypes shared with others, especially with disease activity.

Germline assignment: CDR1 MNHEY and CDR2 SMNVEV (reference sequence). CDR3 length equals 18 residues. A word on this clonotype: Its antigen is as yet unknown.

cDNA was produced in eight separate reactions per sample. TCRdb derives one entry per CDR3 protein from the 5' RACE reads, leaving out DNA. This table holds about 380,000 distinct CDR3 sequences. The clonotype was recovered from a human donor with ulcerative colitis or Crohn's disease, or a healthy co-twin of an affected twin (not recorded which). This chain uses TRBV27 with TRBJ2-1; TCRdb proposes TRBD1, but this gene call is untestable without DNA. Sequencing used blood. CDR3 region: CASSTLGTVGPSYNEQFF.